This T cell receptor beta chain was identified in a study of identical twins. This clonotype has ten or more counts. Its cognate antigen is unknown. The V and J ends lost 0 bases and 2 bases respectively, with 14 bases between them. The CDR3 contains 16 residues. The germline V gene has CDR1 SGHRS and CDR2 YFSETQ. The study, taken as a whole, reports: Where out-of-frame alpha sequences were twin-shared, they showed excess low generation probability. Carriage of fewer insertions was seen in abundant cord blood beta clonotypes, whereas memory repertoires showed none. For monozygotic twins, models underestimated out-of-frame TCR alpha sharing. Findings depended on cross-sectional statistics rather than tracking the same donors.

TCRdb itself ran the 5' RACE reads through MiXCR, one entry per CDR3 protein. The table records some 710,000 distinct CDR3 sequences, roughly 6% of them present only once. The specimen sequenced was naive T cells sorted from blood. This chain joins TRBV5-1 and TRBJ1-1; weak D call: TRBD1 (6 bases). The source of this sequence is a man between 18 and 29 years old in good health. CDR3 in amino acids: CASSLGGTPANTEAFF. DNA of the CDR3: TGCGCCAGCAGCTTGGGCGGGACACCTGCCAACACTGAAGCTTTCTTT. Together with reference TRBV5-1 and TRBJ1-1, the CDR3 gives the full variable domain: KAGVTQTPRYLIKTRGQQVTLSCSPISGHRSVSWYQQTPGQGLQFLFEYFSETQRNKGNFPGRFSGRQFSNSRSEMNVSTLELGDSALYLCASSLGGTPANTEAFFGQGTRLTVV.